One sample yielded the 20 T cell receptor beta chains listed below, sequenced in a study of blood T cell repertoires in COVID-19. Profiling relied on immunoSEQ multiplex PCR, and the TCRdb table lists in-frame clones only, not all of them. The table shows approximately 250,000 clones, with around 89% occurring only once. The sample consisted of PBMCs or T cells enriched from blood (not recorded which). Source of these receptors: a woman aged 60 to 75 in a cohort exposed to, infected with or recovered from COVID-19 (not recorded which).

This clone has only one observation. V is TRBV6-5 and J is TRBJ2-3; D might be TRBD2 (5 bases). From germline, CDR1 is MNHEY and CDR2 SVGAGI. This CDR3 is built from 13 residues. With 8 bases removed from V and 6 bases from J, the gap between germline ends came to 15 bases. In nucleotides, the CDR3 is TGTGCCAGCGGGTTGGTCACGGGGGATACGCAGTATTTT. The encoded protein is CASGLVTGDTQYF.

The chain combines TRBV20-1 with TRBJ1-3, with D possibly being TRBD1 (5 bases). Germline CDR1 DFQATT, CDR2 SNEGSKA (reference sequence). Trimming removed 3 bases from V and 2 bases from J, with 14 bases in between. The CDR3 is made up of 15 amino acids. Here the CDR3 reads CSASKGGEPGNTIYF. For the CDR3, the DNA is TGCAGTGCTAGTAAGGGAGGGGAGCCTGGAAACACCATATATTTT.

The rearrangement joins TRBV15 to TRBJ2-2, with D hard to call. With 0 bases removed from V and 6 bases from J, the gap between germline ends came to 8 bases. Germline lookup yields CDR1 LNHNV and CDR2 YYDKDF (reference sequence). The CDR3 is 14 residues long. CDR3 in amino acids: CATSRDEVAGELFF. The CDR3, as DNA: TGTGCCACCAGCAGAGATGAGGTGGCCGGGGAGCTGTTTTTT.

This clone was observed a few times. This chain links TRBV4-3 with TRBJ2-1; 12 bases align to TRBD2. Germline CDR1 and CDR2: LGHNA and YSLEER. V was pared by 1 base and J by 12 bases, with 7 bases of the junction left unmatched. There are 15 residues in the CDR3. Written as DNA, the CDR3 is TGCGCCAGCAGCCAAGGGACTAGCGGGAATCTAGTGCAGTTCTTC. It yields the protein CASSQGTSGNLVQFF.

The chain combines TRBV7-8 with TRBJ1-2, with D unclear. Trimming removed 2 bases from V and 2 bases from J, with 9 bases in between. The CDR3 covers 14 residues. CDR1 is SGHVS, CDR2 FQNEAQ, per germline. The CDR3: CASSLSSRNYGYTF. The DNA of the CDR3 is TGTGCCAGCAGCTTATCAAGCCGGAACTATGGCTACACCTTC.

This CDR3 is CASRVTGAAYEQYF. The CDR3 nucleotides are TGTGCCAGCAGGGTGACAGGGGCTGCCTACGAGCAGTACTTC. The chain is built from TRBV14 and TRBJ2-7; the match to TRBD1 covers 8 bases. This CDR3 comprises 14 residues. The germline CDR1 and CDR2 sequences are SGHDN and FVKESK. V lost 6 bases to trimming and J lost 2 bases; unmatched junction nucleotides: 6.

The gene calls are TRBV28 and TRBJ1-4, with 8 bases identical to TRBD1. Germline CDR1 MDHEN, CDR2 SYDVKM. The CDR3 length is 14 residues. V lost 6 bases and J lost 5; bases outside the gene matches: 5. CDR3 region: CASRYTGGNEKLFF. CDR3 nucleotides: TGTGCCAGCAGGTACACAGGGGGGAATGAAAAACTGTTTTTT.

The chain recombines TRBV2 with TRBJ1-1, with 7 bases lining up with TRBD1. There are 17 residues in the CDR3. CDR1 and CDR2 from the germline V gene are SNHLY and FYNNEI. V was clipped by 4 bases and J by 7 bases; unmatched bases: 18. CDR3 loop: CASSALKSPTGAGEAFF. The CDR3 nucleotides are TGTGCCAGCAGTGCATTAAAGTCGCCAACAGGGGCGGGTGAAGCTTTCTTT.

The chain couples TRBV28 to TRBJ2-1; D gene unclear. V gave up 5 bases and J gave up 0 bases, with 11 bases separating them. Germline V gene data show CDR1 as MDHEN and CDR2 as SYDVKM. This CDR3 contains 15 residues. The CDR3 DNA reads TGTGCCAGCAGTCCCAATTCCTACTCCTACAATGAGCAGTTCTTC. Amino acid sequence: CASSPNSYSYNEQFF.

This clone is a singleton in its sample. V is TRBV7-2 and J is TRBJ2-7; D perhaps matches TRBD2 (5 bases). The germline CDR1 and CDR2 sequences are SGHTA and FQGNSA. Trimming took 1 base from V and 5 from J, leaving 9 bases between them. The CDR3 has 13 amino acids. For the CDR3, the DNA is TGTGCCAGCAGCTTAGTATTGGGAGACGAGCAGTACTTC. This encodes CASSLVLGDEQYF. The full variable domain, rest sourced from reference TRBV7-2 and TRBJ2-7, is GAGVSQSPSNKVTEKGKDVELRCDPISGHTALYWYRQSLGQGLEFLIYFQGNSAPDKSGLPSDRFSAERTGGSVSTLTIQRTQQEDSAVYLCASSLVLGDEQYFGPGTRLTVT.

As DNA, the CDR3 is TGTGCCAGCAGCTTATTGGGGCTTGGGGTGGGACTAGCCTACCGCGAGCAGTACTTC. Its translation is CASSLLGLGVGLAYREQYF. The V and J genes are TRBV7-2 and TRBJ2-7, with 9 bases lining up with TRBD2. The CDR3 is made up of 19 amino acids. Germline V gene data show CDR1 as SGHTA and CDR2 as FQGNSA. The V segment lost 2 bases and the J segment 6 bases; nucleotides outside the gene matches: 20.

Worth noting for this clone: A far larger clone differs by one base, so this is likely a read error. The CDR3, as DNA: TGTGCCAGCAGTTTATGGGGACAGAACACTGAAGCTTTCTTT. This gives the protein CASSLWGQNTEAFF. This chain links TRBV28 with TRBJ1-1; D is possibly TRBD1 (6 bases). The germline V gene encodes CDR1 MDHEN and CDR2 SYDVKM. This CDR3 contains 14 residues. V was pared by 0 bases and J by 1 base, with 6 bases between.

CDR3 residues: CAREAGGPLEEYEQYF. Written as DNA, the CDR3 is TGTGCCAGAGAAGCGGGAGGGCCCCTCGAGGAATACGAGCAGTACTTC. The chain carries TRBV7-5 and TRBJ2-7; TRBD2 is the table's D call and was not checked against the DNA. TRBV7-5 is flagged as a pseudogene. The CDR3 has 16 residues.

The chain carries TRBV11-2 and TRBJ1-6; 8 nucleotides line up with TRBD1. This CDR3 has 15 amino acids. CDR1 and CDR2 (germline): SGHAT, FQNNGV. Trimming took 5 bases from V and 8 from J; bases not matched to a gene: 8. The CDR3 spells CASSRGTGGDSPLHF. The CDR3 DNA reads as TGTGCCAGCAGCCGCGGGACAGGAGGTGATTCACCCCTCCACTTT.

This clone was counted a few times. The DNA for the CDR3 is TGTGCCAGCAGTTCACTAGCGGGAGGTCCCTACGAGCAGTACTTC. Protein product: CASSSLAGGPYEQYF. The V and J genes are TRBV28 and TRBJ2-7; 12 positions agree with TRBD2. This CDR3 is built from 15 residues. The V gene end was trimmed by 4 bases and the J gene end by 2 bases; junction bases not matched to a gene: 3. Germline V gene sequence: CDR1 MDHEN, CDR2 SYDVKM.

The J gene is TRBJ1-4, the V gene TRBV2; TRBD1 matches at 8 bases. Per germline, CDR1 SNHLY and CDR2 FYNNEI. The junction had 10 bases not matched to a gene; V was cut back by 6 bases and J by 7 bases. The CDR3 has 15 amino acids. CDR3 residues: CASRERTGRSEKLFF. The CDR3, as DNA: TGTGCCAGCAGGGAAAGGACAGGGCGGAGTGAAAAACTGTTTTTT.

V and J are TRBV18 and TRBJ1-6; TRBD1 agrees at 9 bases. The CDR3 extends over 14 amino acids. The J segment lost 6 bases and the V segment lost 4 bases, leaving 1 base of the junction unmatched. The V gene's germline CDR1 is KGHSH and CDR2 LQKENI. DNA of the CDR3: TGTGCCAGCTCACGGGACAGGGCTAATTCACCCCTCCACTTT. This sequence encodes CASSRDRANSPLHF.

The rearrangement uses TRBV6-5 and TRBJ1-2, with 10 nucleotides matching TRBD1. The CDR3 totals 14 residues. J gave up 8 bases and V 0 bases, and 3 bases lay outside the gene matches. Germline V gene sequence: CDR1 MNHEY, CDR2 SVGAGI. The CDR3 DNA reads TGTGCCAGCAGTTACTCGGGACAGGGGACCGGCTACACCTTC. Translation: CASSYSGQGTGYTF.

This clone was counted a few times. This chain joins TRBV3-1 (or the pseudogene TRBV3-2) and TRBJ1-2, with a weak D call TRBD1 (6 bases). Germline lookup yields CDR1 LGHDT and CDR2 YNNKEL (reference sequence). Trimming left V 3 bases short and J 4 bases short, with 9 bases between. This CDR3 is built from 13 residues. The CDR3 DNA follows: TGTGCCAGCAGCCAGGGGGCCGGCTATGGCTACACCTTC. This gives the protein CASSQGAGYGYTF.

V is TRBV19 and J is TRBJ1-5; D is uncertain. The CDR3 runs to 15 residues. CDR1 LNHDA and CDR2 SQIVND come from the germline V gene (reference sequence). Trimming left V 3 bases short and J 7 bases short, with 16 bases between. This CDR3 reads CASSIEAQFGQPQHF. The CDR3 DNA reads as TGTGCCAGTAGTATTGAGGCTCAATTTGGGCAGCCCCAGCATTTT.